The clone carrying this T cell receptor (beta chain) was counted between two and nine times. Antigen: not known. Trimming pared 0 bases from V and 5 bases from J, leaving 10 bases between. The germline V gene has CDR1 LGHNA and CDR2 YNFKEQ. This CDR3 region has 15 residues. The record originates from a study of blood T cells in healthy people across ages. General observations from the study: Higher diversity and more naive CD4+ cells were features of long-lived donors, compared to aged donors.

It was with a sample-barcoded 5' primer and a J-beta primer mix that a second PCR of roughly 7 to 12 cycles was run. From the 5' RACE reads, TCRdb called clonotypes with MiXCR, one entry per CDR3 protein. The table lists approximately 2,000,000 distinct CDR3 sequences, about 39% of them singletons. The receptor comes from a human donor in good health. The chain has TRBV4-2 and TRBJ1-4; no clear D. Sequencing was carried out using blood. The CDR3: CASSQDSTLNEKLFF. In DNA, the CDR3 is TGTGCCAGCAGCCAAGATTCAACCCTAAATGAAAAACTGTTTTTT.